This T cell receptor beta chain was identified in a study of regulatory T cells in long-lasting Graves disease. Findings of the study overall: Persistent Graves' patients had lower TCR diversity than newly diagnosed ones.

Time point denoted: newly diagnosed GD, antithyroid drugs for less than 3 months. PBMCs were the source of the RNA used for TCR sequencing. V was pared by 3 bases and J by 2 bases, with 4 bases of the junction left unmatched. CDR1 is LNHDA and CDR2 is SQIVND in the germline V gene (reference sequence). There are 15 residues in the CDR3. Through Arm-PCR of CDR3 regions and iRepertoire HTBI primers, TCR beta libraries were built. TCRdb reanalysed the multiplex PCR reads using MiXCR and keeps one entry per CDR3 protein. The sample lists hundreds of thousands of distinct CDR3 sequences; under 20% were seen once. This clonotype has ten or more counts. Its antigen is currently unknown.

This chain connects TRBV19 to TRBJ2-1; 7 bases align to TRBD2. The sequence came from a female donor with Graves disease. Material: peripheral blood mononuclear cells (PBMCs), obtained at new diagnosis, from a patient treated with antithyroid drugs. In DNA, the CDR3 is TGTGCCAGTAGTATTGTCGGGGGGACCTACAATGAGCAGTTCTTC. It encodes CASSIVGGTYNEQFF.